This TCR beta chain comes out of a study of cytomegalovirus exposure and HLA in healthy donors. Background on the study: Caucasian-associated ancestry cluster membership applied to about four fifths of several hundred genotyped donors.

A note on this clone: The antigen remains undetermined.

Each donor's status was that of a healthy bone marrow donor. PCR involved 60 Vbeta and 13 Jbeta primers. TCRdb's copy holds only in-frame clones and misses some; the assay was immunoSEQ multiplex PCR. The table records approximately 120,000 clones, around 86% of them present only once. General study results and limits: Available immune exposure information covered CMV serostatus only. Previously analyzed data showed that most TCR beta V segments were productive at a frequency of about 90% or about 30%.

Germline loops: CDR1 SGDLS, CDR2 YYNGEE. CDR3 size: 15 residues. The ends lost 0 bases at V and 15 bases at J; junction bases unmatched: 15. The material sequenced was PBMCs. The chain couples TRBV9 to TRBJ2-1; 7 bases are shared with TRBD2. The sequence was collected from a woman in her 30s in good health and CMV-seronegative. In DNA form, the CDR3 reads TGTGCCAGCAGCGTAGTCGAGGGGTCGCGGGAGCGTCGGTTCTTC. Amino acid sequence: CASSVVEGSRERRFF.